This TCR beta chain derives from a study of PD-L1 blockade in urothelial cancer. Across the whole study: Typically, measured as a median, blood samples had 110,000 to 150,000 T cells.

Produced via immunoSEQ multiplex PCR; TCRdb's table is partial and in-frame only. The sample includes about 28,000 clones, 80% to 85% of them seen just once. In this sample, this clone turned up a few times. Different DNA sequences within this sample yield the same CDR3. The specimen comprised PBMCs, sampled around atezolizumab (anti-PD-L1) treatment. This clonotype originated in a man aged 45-65 years with urothelial cancer.

The CDR3, as DNA: TGCGCCAGCAGCTTGGCCGGCAGGGGATCGGACGAGCAGTACGTC. Encoded protein: CASSLAGRGSDEQYV. The chain employs TRBV5-1 and TRBJ2-7; D perhaps matches TRBD1 (6 bases). V was shortened by 0 bases and J by 5 bases, with 15 bases between the two germline ends. The CDR3 extends over 15 amino acids. The V gene's germline CDR1 is SGHRS and CDR2 YFSETQ.